This record concerns one T cell receptor (beta chain) sequence. In its sample, this clone was seen a few times. Its antigen remains undetermined. No much larger clone exists at a distance of one base, and base qualities are not known. This sample is drawn from a study of blood T cell repertoires in COVID-19 (TCRdb year 2020). Some background on the complete study: Samples covering the acute and convalescent phases of COVID-19 were provided by collaborators in the United States, Italy and Spain. Where available, HLA class I and class II types were taken from metadata supplied by the sample provider and were not determined by assay-based typing. Nearly every sample came with metadata listing a de-identified subject ID, COVID-19 status, age in years and sex. The repertoires were released in a freely available public database meant as a resource for research on the immune response to SARS-CoV-2. Deeply sampled blood TCRbeta repertoires from subjects exposed to, actively infected with, or recovered from COVID-19 were included in the dataset. Samples were obtained from the ongoing ImmuneRACE study (first 160 participants) and from 950 to 1,500 subjects provided by 6 global collaborators. The prospective study material was composed of cDNA or gDNA derived from T cells, B-cell-depleted T cells, or PBMCs. Broad study findings and their caveats: The quantity of clinical and demographic metadata differed by source and by participant and was supplied without curation.

The immunoSEQ Assay, a bias-controlled multiplex PCR, was used to amplify TCRbeta CDR3 regions from genomic DNA. Turning to the authors' computational methods: The number of nucleated cells in each sample was estimated by amplification of reference gene primers within the assay. To quantify the absolute abundance of each unique TCRbeta CDR3 rearrangement, sequence reads were collapsed and filtered. For each sample, productive Simpson clonality was calculated by taking the square root of Simpson's diversity index across productive rearrangements. In TCRdb, the immuneACCESS table is reduced to in-frame sequences with V and J assigned. These tables do not hold every clone; where another copy was compared, an unresolved V gene accounts for under half, and the others remain unexplained. V and J calls and clone size come straight from that table; D and trimming were deduced from the DNA. The sample has roughly 99,000 clones on record, roughly 83% of them singletons. The ten top clones hold roughly 4.3% of the sample.

Collaborating institutions collected whole blood in K2EDTA tubes following their own protocols. Collaborator samples were shipped for TCRbeta analysis as frozen whole blood, isolated PBMCs, or DNA extracted from either sample type. The specimen was peripheral blood. This clonotype was obtained from a human donor in a cohort sampled during active COVID-19.

The bases read TGTGCCAGCAGCTTATTAGCGGGAGGGGTAGACGAGCAGTACTTC. This gives the protein CASSLLAGGVDEQYF. The chain links TRBV11-2 with TRBJ2-7, and TRBD2 matches 11 of the central bases. The CDR3 runs 15 residues from the cysteine to the phenylalanine. Here the CDR3 DNA is all that survives: 45 bases in frame from base 1. As encoded in the germline V gene, CDR1 is SGHAT while CDR2 is FQNNGV. V and J are trimmed by 2 bases and 5 bases, and the gene matches miss 5 bases of the junction.